This T cell receptor (beta chain) was documented in a study of tissue T cells after allogeneic stem cell transplantation. The CDR3 is 14 amino acids. The V end lost 6 bases, the J end lost 4 bases, and 13 bases lay between the germline ends. Per germline, CDR1 MDHEN and CDR2 SYDVKM. Study results and limitations: Anatomically similar tissues had similar TCR repertoires within each patient. In patients and mice, blood and spleen missed much of tissue repertoire.

Repertoires were generated with immunoSEQ multiplex PCR, while TCRdb's copy carries only in-frame clones and drops some. The repertoire holds around 24,000 clones, with less than 95% as singletons. On this clone itself: The antigen remains undetermined.

Material: blood, obtained before transplantation. The chain links TRBV28 to TRBJ1-5; D is unclear. This TCR came from a male donor aged 60 or over who later had graft-versus-host disease after an allogeneic stem cell transplant. Written as DNA, the CDR3 is TGTGCCAGCAGCCTTAGGACCATTAATCAGCCCCAGCATTTT. Protein sequence: CASSLRTINQPQHF.